This T cell receptor (beta chain) was retrieved from a study of blood T cell repertoires in COVID-19. Here immunoSEQ multiplex PCR was the method, and the copy in TCRdb shows in-frame clones only, minus some. The sample carries 110,000 to 150,000 clones, roughly 80% recorded once. Germline V gives CDR1 SGHRS, CDR2 YFSETQ. Trimming removed 7 bases at V and 0 bases at J, with 15 bases between. The length of the CDR3 is 15 residues. The source of this sequence is a woman of 80 years or more with acute or convalescent COVID-19. The specimen sequenced was peripheral blood. This chain connects TRBV5-1 to TRBJ2-3, with unresolved D. CDR3 in amino acids: CASLRSGASTDTQYF. Written as DNA, the CDR3 is TGCGCCAGCCTAAGATCGGGTGCTAGCACAGATACGCAGTATTTT.